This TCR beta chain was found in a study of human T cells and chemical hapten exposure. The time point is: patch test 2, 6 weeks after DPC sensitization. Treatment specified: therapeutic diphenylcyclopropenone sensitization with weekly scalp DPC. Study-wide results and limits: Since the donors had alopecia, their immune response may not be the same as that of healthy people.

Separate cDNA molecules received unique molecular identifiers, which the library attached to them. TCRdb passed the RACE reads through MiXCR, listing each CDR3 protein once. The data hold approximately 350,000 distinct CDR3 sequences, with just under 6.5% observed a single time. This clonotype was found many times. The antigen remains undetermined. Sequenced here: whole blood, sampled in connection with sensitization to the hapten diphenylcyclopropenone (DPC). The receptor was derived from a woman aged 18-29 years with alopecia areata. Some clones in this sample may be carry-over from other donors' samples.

The CDR3: CASSYSGLGTGGISGANVLTF. CDR3 sequence (DNA): TGTGCCAGCAGTTATTCGGGCCTGGGGACAGGGGGTATCTCTGGGGCCAACGTCCTGACTTTC. V and J are TRBV6-2 or TRBV6-3 and TRBJ2-6; 11 nucleotides match TRBD1. The J segment lost 0 bases and the V segment lost 3 bases, leaving 13 bases of the junction unmatched. The CDR3 covers 21 residues. Germline V gene sequence: CDR1 MNHEY, CDR2 SVGEGT.